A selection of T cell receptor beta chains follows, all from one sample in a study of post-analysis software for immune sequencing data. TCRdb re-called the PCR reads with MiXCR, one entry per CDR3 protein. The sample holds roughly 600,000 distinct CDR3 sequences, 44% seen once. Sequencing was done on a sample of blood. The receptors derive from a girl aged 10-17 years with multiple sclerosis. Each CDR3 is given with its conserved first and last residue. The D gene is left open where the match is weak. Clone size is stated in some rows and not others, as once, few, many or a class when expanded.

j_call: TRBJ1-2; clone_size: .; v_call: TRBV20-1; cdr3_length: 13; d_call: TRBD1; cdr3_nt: TGCAGTGCTTGGACAGGGGGCAACTATGGCTACACCTTC; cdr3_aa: CSAWTGGNYGYTF
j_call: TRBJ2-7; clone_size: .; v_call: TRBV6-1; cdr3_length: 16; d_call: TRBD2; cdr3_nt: TGTGCCAGCAGTGAAGCGTTACTAGCGGGGGAGTACGAGCAGTACTTC; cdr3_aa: CASSEALLAGEYEQYF
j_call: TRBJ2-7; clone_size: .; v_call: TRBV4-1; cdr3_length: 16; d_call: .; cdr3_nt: TGCGCCAGCAGCCACGCTCTGCCCTTAGCTGGATACGAGCAGTACTTC; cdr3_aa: CASSHALPLAGYEQYF
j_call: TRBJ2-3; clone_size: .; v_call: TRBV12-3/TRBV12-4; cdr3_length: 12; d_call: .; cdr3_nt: TGTGCCAGCAGGGAGCGCACAGATACGCAGTATTTT; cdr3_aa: CASRERTDTQYF
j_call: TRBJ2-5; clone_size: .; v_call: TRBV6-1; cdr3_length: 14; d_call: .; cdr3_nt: TGTGCCAGCAGTGAAGCGACGATGGGGGAGACCCAGTACTTC; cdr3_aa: CASSEATMGETQYF
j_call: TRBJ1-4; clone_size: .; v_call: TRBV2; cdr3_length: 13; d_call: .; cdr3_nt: TGTGCCAGCAGTTTCGACCTTAATGAAAAACTGTTTTTT; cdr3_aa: CASSFDLNEKLFF
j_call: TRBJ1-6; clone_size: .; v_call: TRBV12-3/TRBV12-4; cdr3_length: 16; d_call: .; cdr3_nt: TGTGCCAGCAGTTTAAGGGGTAGGGGCTTCAATTCACCCCTCCACTTT; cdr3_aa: CASSLRGRGFNSPLHF
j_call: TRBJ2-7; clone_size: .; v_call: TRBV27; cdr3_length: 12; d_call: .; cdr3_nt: TGTGCCAGCAGTTTTGCAGATGGCGAGCAGTACTTC; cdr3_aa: CASSFADGEQYF
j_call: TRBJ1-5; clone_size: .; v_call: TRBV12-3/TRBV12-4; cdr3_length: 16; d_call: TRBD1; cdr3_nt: TGTGCCAGCAGGCAGGGGGACCACTATAGCAATCAGCCCCAGCATTTT; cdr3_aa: CASRQGDHYSNQPQHF
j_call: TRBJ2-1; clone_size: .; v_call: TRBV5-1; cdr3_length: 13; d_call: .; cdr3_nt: TGCGCCAGCAGCTGGGCTGGTCTCAATGAGCAGTTCTTC; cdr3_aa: CASSWAGLNEQFF
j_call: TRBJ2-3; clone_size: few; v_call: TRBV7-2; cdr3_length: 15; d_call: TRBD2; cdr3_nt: TGTGCCAGCAGCTTCCTAGCGGGAGGCGCAGATACGCAGTATTTT; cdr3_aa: CASSFLAGGADTQYF
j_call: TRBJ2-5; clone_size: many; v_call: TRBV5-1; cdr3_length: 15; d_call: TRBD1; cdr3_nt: TGCGCCAGCAGAGGGACAGGGGCCTCGCAAGAGACCCAGTACTTC; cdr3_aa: CASRGTGASQETQYF
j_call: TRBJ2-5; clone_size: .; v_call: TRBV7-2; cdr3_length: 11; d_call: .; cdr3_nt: TGTGCCAGCAGCTTATCCCCGACCCAGTACTTC; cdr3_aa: CASSLSPTQYF
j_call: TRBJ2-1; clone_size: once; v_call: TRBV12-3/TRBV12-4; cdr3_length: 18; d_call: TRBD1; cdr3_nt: TGTGCCAGCAGCCCGGCAGGGGGCTTCGCCATGGGCTACAATGAGCAGTTCTTC; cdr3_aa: CASSPAGGFAMGYNEQFF
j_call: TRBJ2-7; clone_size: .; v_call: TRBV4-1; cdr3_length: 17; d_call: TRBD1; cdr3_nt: TGCGCCAGCAGCCAGGGGACGCGGACAGGGGGGTCCTACGAGCAGTACTTC; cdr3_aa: CASSQGTRTGGSYEQYF
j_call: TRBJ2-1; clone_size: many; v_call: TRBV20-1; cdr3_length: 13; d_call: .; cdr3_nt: TGCAGTGCTAGCGCGGCGTGGGACAATGAGCAGTTCTTC; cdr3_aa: CSASAAWDNEQFF
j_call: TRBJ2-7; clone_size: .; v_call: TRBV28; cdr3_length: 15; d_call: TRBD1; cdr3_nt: TGTGCCAGCAGTCTACCCGGGACAGGAAGCTCCGAGCAGTACTTC; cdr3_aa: CASSLPGTGSSEQYF
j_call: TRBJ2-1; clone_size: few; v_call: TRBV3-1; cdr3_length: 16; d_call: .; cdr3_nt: TGTGCCAGCAGTCGTCTTACTAGTGGCTCCTACAATGAGCAGTTCTTC; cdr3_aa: CASSRLTSGSYNEQFF
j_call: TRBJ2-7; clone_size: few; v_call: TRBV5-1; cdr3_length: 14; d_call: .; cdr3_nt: TGCGCCAGCACATATACGGACCGTTTCTCCGAGCAGTACTTC; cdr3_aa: CASTYTDRFSEQYF
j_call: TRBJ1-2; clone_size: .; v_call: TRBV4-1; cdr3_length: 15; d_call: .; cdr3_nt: TGCGCCAGCAGCCAAGAACCCTCGGGTGTACTTGGCTACACCTTC; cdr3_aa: CASSQEPSGVLGYTF
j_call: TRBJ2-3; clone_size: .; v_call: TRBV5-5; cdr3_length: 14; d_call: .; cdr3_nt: TGTGCCAGCAGCTTGACCGGGGCTGCAGATACGCAGTATTTT; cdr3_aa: CASSLTGAADTQYF
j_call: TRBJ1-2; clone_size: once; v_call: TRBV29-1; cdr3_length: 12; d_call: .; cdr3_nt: TGCAGCGTTCTGCTCGGCTTGGATGGCTACACCTTC; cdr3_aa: CSVLLGLDGYTF
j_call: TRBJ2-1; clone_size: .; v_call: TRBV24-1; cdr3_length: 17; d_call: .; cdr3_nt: TGTGCCACCAGTGATTCCACCCCCGGAGGGTCCTACAATGAGCAGTTCTTC; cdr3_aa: CATSDSTPGGSYNEQFF
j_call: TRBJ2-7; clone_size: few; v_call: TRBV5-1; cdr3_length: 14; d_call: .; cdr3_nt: TGCGCCAGCAGCTTGGAGGGGGGGAATTTCGAGCAGTACTTC; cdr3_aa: CASSLEGGNFEQYF
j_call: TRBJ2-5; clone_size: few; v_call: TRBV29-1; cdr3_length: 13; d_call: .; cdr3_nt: TGCAGCGTTGCCCGGGACGGCCAAGAGACCCAGTACTTC; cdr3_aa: CSVARDGQETQYF
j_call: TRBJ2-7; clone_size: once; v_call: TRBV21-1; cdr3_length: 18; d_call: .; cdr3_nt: TGTGCCAGCAGCACCCAAAGAAGAATGAGCGGCAACTCCTACGAGCAGTACTTC; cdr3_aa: CASSTQRRMSGNSYEQYF
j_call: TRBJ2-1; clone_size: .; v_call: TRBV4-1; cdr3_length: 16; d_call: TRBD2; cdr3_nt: TGCGCCAGCACCTTGGGGGGGACTAGCGGGAGACATGAGCAGTTCTTC; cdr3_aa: CASTLGGTSGRHEQFF
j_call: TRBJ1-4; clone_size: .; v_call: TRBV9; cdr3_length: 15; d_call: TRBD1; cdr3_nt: TGTGCCAGCAGCGCCCGGACAGGGTTAAATGAAAAACTGTTTTTT; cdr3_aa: CASSARTGLNEKLFF
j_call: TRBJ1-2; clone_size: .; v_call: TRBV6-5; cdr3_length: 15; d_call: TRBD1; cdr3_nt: TGTGCCAGCAGTTATCTAAGAGGGACAGCTCTAAGCTACACCTTC; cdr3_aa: CASSYLRGTALSYTF
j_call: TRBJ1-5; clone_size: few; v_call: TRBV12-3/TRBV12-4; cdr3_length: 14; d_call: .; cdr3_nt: TGTGCCAGCAGTTTGTCAGGGGCTAATCAGCCCCAGCATTTT; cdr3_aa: CASSLSGANQPQHF
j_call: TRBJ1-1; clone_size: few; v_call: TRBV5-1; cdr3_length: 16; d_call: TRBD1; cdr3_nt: TGCGCCAGCAGCTTGGCGACAGGGCTGGGGAACACTGAAGCTTTCTTT; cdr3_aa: CASSLATGLGNTEAFF
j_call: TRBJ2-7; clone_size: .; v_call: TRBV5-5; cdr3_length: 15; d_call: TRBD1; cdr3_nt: TGTGCCAGCAGCCGGGACAGGGGGGCCTCCTACGAGCAGTACTTC; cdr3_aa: CASSRDRGASYEQYF
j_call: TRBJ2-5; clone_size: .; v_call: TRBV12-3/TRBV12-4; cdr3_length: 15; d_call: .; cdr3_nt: TGTGCCAGCAGTCCCTCGGGGCCCAACCAAGAGACCCAGTACTTC; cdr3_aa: CASSPSGPNQETQYF
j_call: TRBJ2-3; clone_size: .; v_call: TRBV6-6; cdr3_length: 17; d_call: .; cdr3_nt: TGTGCCAGCAGTTACTCCGTCTACCCAACAAGCACAGATACGCAGTATTTT; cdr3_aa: CASSYSVYPTSTDTQYF
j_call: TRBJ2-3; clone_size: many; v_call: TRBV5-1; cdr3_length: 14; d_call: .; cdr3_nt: TGCGCCAGCAGCTTGGGGGCTTACACAGATACGCAGTATTTT; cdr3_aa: CASSLGAYTDTQYF
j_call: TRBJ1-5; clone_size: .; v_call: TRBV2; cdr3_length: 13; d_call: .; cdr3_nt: TGTGCCAGCAGTGACAGGGGCAATCAGCCCCAGCATTTT; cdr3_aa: CASSDRGNQPQHF
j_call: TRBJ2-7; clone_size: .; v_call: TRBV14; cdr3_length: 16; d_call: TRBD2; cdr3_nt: TGTGCCAGCAGCCAGCTAAGGGCTAGCGGGAGATACGAGCAGTACTTC; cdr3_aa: CASSQLRASGRYEQYF
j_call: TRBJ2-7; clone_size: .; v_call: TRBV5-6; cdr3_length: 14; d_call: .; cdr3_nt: TGTGCCAGCAGCTCGTTTGCAGGGGTCTACGAGCAGTACTTC; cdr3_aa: CASSSFAGVYEQYF
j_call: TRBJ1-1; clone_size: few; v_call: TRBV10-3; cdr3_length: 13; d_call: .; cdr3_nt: TGTGCCATCGAACCCACTCCGGGCGCTGAAGCTTTCTTT; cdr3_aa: CAIEPTPGAEAFF
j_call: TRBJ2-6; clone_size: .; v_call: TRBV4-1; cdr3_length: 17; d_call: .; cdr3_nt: TGCGCCAGCAGCCAAGTAATTGGGAGCTCTGGGGCCAACGTCCTGACTTTC; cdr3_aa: CASSQVIGSSGANVLTF
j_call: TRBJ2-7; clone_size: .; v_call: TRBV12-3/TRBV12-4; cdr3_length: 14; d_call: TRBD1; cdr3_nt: TGTGCCAGCAGCCGGGACAGACCTTCCTACGAGCAGTACTTC; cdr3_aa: CASSRDRPSYEQYF
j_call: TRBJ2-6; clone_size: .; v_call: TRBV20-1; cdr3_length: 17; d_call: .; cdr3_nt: TGCAGTGCTAGGGCCCGGCTCAACCTCACTGGGGCCAACGTCCTGACTTTC; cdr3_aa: CSARARLNLTGANVLTF
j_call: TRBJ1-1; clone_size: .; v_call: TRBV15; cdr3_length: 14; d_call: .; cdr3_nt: TGTGCCACCAGCAGACCTACAGGGTACACTGAAGCTTTCTTT; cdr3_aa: CATSRPTGYTEAFF
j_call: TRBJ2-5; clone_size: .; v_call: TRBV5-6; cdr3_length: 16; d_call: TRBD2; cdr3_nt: TGTGCCAGCAGCTTCAGCGGGGGGGCCTGGGGAGAGACCCAGTACTTC; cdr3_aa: CASSFSGGAWGETQYF
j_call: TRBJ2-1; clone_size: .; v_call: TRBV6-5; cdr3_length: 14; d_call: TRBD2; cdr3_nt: TGTGCCAGCAGTTATGGGACTAGGAGCAATGAGCAGTTCTTC; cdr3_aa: CASSYGTRSNEQFF
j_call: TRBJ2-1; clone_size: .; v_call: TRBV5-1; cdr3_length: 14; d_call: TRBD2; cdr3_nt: TGCGCCAGCAGTCTAGGGACTAGCGGACGTGAGCAGTTCTTC; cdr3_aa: CASSLGTSGREQFF
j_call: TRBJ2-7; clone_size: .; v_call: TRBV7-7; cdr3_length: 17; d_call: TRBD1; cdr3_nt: TGTGCCAGCAGCTTAGGGACGGGACAGGGCTCCTACAATGAGCAGTACTTC; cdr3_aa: CASSLGTGQGSYNEQYF
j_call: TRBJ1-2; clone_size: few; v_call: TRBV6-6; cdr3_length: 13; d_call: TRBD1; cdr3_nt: TGTGCCAGCGAAGACAGGGTTAATTATGGCTACACCTTC; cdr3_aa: CASEDRVNYGYTF
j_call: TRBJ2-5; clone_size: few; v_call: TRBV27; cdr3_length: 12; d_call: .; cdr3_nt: TGTGCCAGCAGTTCAAAAAGTGTCGAGTGGTACTTC; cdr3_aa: CASSSKSVEWYF
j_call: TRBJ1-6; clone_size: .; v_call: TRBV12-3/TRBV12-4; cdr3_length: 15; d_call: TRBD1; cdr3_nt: TGTGCCAGCAGTTCAGTGACAGGGGCGATTTCGGCCCTCCACTTT; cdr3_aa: CASSSVTGAISALHF
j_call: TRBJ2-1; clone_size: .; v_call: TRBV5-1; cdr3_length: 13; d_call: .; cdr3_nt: TGCGCCAGCAGCGCCCCAGCGCGGGACGAGCAGTTCTTC; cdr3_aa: CASSAPARDEQFF